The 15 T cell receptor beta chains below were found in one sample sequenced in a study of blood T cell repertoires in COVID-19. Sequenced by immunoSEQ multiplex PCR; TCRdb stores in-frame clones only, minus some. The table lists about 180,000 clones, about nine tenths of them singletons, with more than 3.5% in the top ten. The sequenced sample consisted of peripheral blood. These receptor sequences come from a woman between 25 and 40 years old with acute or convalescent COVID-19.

The CDR3 here is CASSFQGDTQYF. DNA for the CDR3: TGTGCCAGCAGCTTCCAGGGGGATACGCAGTATTTT. The V gene is TRBV7-9, the J gene TRBJ2-3; D perhaps matches TRBD1 (6 bases). From germline, CDR1 is SEHNR and CDR2 FQNEAQ (reference sequence). V was trimmed by 3 bases and J by 6 bases, leaving 7 bases between them. The CDR3 covers 12 residues.

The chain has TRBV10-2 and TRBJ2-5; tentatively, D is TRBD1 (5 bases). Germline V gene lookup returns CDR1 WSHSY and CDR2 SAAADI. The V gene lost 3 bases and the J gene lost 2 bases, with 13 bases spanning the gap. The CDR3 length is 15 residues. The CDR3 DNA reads TGCGCCAGCAGTGATTTGGGGCGCACTCAAGAGACCCAGTACTTC. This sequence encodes CASSDLGRTQETQYF.

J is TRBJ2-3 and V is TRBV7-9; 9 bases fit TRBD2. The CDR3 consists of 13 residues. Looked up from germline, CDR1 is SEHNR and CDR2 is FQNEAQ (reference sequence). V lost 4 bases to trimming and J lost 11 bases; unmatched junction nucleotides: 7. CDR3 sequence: CASSSPRLAEQYF. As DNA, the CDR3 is TGTGCCAGCAGCTCTCCCCGACTAGCGGAGCAGTATTTT.

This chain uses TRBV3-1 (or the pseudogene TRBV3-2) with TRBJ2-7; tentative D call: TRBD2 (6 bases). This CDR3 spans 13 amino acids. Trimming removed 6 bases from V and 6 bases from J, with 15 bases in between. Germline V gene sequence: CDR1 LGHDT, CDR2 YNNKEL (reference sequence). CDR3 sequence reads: CASSQTRPGEQYF. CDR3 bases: TGTGCCAGCAGTCAGACTAGACCGGGCGAGCAGTACTTC.

CDR3 DNA: TGTGCCAGCTGTAGGACAGGGCAATCTGAAGCTTTCTTT. The encoded protein is CASCRTGQSEAFF. The genes are TRBV6-5 and TRBJ1-1; 8 nucleotides line up with TRBD1. The J segment lost 6 bases and the V segment lost 8 bases, leaving 8 bases of the junction unmatched. This CDR3 has 13 amino acids. CDR1 and CDR2 (germline): MNHEY, SVGAGI.

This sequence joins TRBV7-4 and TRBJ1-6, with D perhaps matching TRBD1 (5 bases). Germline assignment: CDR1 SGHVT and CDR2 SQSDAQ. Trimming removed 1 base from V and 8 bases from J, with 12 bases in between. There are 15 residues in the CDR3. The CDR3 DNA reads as TGTGCCAGCAGCTTAGGGCCAACGGGGGATTCACCCCTCCACTTT. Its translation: CASSLGPTGDSPLHF.

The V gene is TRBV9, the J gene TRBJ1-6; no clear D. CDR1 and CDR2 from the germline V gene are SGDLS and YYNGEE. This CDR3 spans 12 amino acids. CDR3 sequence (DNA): TGTGCGTCGGGTACCTATAATTCACCCCTCCACTTT. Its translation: CASGTYNSPLHF.

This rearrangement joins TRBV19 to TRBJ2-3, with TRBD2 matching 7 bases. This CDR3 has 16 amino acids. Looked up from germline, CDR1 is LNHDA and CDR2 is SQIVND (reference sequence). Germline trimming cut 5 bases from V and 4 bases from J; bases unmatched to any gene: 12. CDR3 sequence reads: CASSPHETAGSDTQYF. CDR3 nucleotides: TGTGCCAGTAGTCCCCACGAGACAGCGGGGTCAGATACGCAGTATTTT.

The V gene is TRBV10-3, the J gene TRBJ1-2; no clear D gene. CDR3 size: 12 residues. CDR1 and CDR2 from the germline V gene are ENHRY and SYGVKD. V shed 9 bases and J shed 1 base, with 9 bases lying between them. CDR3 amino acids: CAISWSNYGYTF. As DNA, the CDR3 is TGTGCCATTTCTTGGAGTAACTATGGCTACACCTTC.

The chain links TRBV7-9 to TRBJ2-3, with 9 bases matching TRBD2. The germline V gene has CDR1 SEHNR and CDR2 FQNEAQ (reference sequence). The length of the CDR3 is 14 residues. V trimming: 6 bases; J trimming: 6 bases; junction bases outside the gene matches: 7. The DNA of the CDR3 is TGTGCCAGCAGTCTTGTAGCGGGAGCGGATACGCAGTATTTT. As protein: CASSLVAGADTQYF.

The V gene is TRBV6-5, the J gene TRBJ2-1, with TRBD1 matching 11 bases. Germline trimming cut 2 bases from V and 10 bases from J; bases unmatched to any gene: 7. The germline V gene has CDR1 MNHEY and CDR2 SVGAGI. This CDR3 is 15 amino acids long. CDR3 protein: CASSYPDRGLSEQFF. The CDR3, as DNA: TGTGCCAGCAGTTACCCGGACAGGGGGCTGAGCGAGCAGTTCTTC.

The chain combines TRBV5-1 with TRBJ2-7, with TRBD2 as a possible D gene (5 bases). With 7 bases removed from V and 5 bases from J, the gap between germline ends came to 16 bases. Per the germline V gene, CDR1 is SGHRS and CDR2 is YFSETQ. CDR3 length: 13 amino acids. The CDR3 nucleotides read TGCGCCAGCCGCCGGGGTATAAGGGACGAGCAGTACTTC. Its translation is CASRRGIRDEQYF.

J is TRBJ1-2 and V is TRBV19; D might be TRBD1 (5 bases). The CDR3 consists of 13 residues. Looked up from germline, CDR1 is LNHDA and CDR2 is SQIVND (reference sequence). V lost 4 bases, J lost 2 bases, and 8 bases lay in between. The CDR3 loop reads CASSKAGNYGYTF. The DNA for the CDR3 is TGTGCCAGTAGTAAGGCAGGGAACTATGGCTACACCTTC.

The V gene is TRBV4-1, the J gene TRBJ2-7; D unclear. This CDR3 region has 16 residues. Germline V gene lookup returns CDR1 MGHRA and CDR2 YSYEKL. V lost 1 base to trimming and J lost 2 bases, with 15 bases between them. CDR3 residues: CASSQVVATPTYEQYF. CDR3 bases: TGCGCCAGCAGCCAAGTCGTCGCTACCCCTACCTACGAGCAGTACTTC.

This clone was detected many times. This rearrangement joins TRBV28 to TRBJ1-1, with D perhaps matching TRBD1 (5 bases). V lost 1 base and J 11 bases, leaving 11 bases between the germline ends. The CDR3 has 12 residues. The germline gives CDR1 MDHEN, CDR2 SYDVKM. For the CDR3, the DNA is TGTGCCAGCAGTTTATCCCGACAGAAGGCTTTCTTT. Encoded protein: CASSLSRQKAFF.